Each of the 5 T cell receptor beta chains below was sequenced from the same sample in a study of shared clonotypes between healthy human individuals. Generated by immunoSEQ multiplex PCR, the TCRdb table keeps only in-frame clones and is missing some. Among a few million clones listed, under 95% were seen once. The sample was naive CD4+ T cells from PBMCs. The subset was: CD45RA+ positively selected. Receptor source: a man aged 18 to 30 in good health. Some clones in this sample may be carry-over from other donors' samples.

CDR3 DNA: TGTGCCAGTAGTATCACTAGCGTGTTGACCTACAATGAGCAGTTCTTC. This translates into CASSITSVLTYNEQFF. The rearrangement uses TRBV19 and TRBJ2-1; 7 nucleotides line up with TRBD2. The junction had 7 bases not matched to a gene; V was cut back by 3 bases and J by 2 bases. The germline V gene has CDR1 LNHDA and CDR2 SQIVND (reference sequence). The CDR3 is 16 amino acids.

The gene calls are TRBV5-1 and TRBJ2-2; D possibly corresponds to TRBD1 (7 bases). In germline, CDR1 is SGHRS, CDR2 YFSETQ. The CDR3 is 13 residues long. V was trimmed by 5 bases and J by 7 bases, leaving 12 bases between them. The CDR3 DNA reads as TGCGCCAGCAGAGGCAGGGGGGACGGGGAGCTGTTTTTT. It encodes CASRGRGDGELFF.

This chain connects TRBV5-5 to TRBJ1-2; D ambiguous. Germline-derived CDR1 and CDR2 are SGHKS and YYEKEE (reference sequence). CDR3 length: 15 amino acids. V gave up 1 base and J gave up 0 bases, with 10 bases separating them. As DNA, the CDR3 is TGTGCCAGCAGCTTGAGGCCAGAGTCTAACTATGGCTACACCTTC. It specifies CASSLRPESNYGYTF. The variable domain in full, completed from reference TRBV5-5 and TRBJ1-2, reads DAGVTQSPTHLIKTRGQQVTLRCSPISGHKSVSWYQQVLGQGPQFIFQYYEKEERGRGNFPDRFSARQFPNYSSELNVNALLLGDSALYLCASSLRPESNYGYTFGSGTRLTVV.

V and J are TRBV5-1 and TRBJ2-3, with TRBD1 matching 7 bases. The CDR3 is made up of 15 amino acids. V shed 5 bases, J shed 2 bases, and the junction held 8 bases outside the gene matches. Germline loops: CDR1 SGHRS, CDR2 YFSETQ. The CDR3 region has the DNA TGCGCCAGCAGGCCGGGACAGCTTTCCACAGATACGCAGTATTTT. It codes for CASRPGQLSTDTQYF.

The J gene is TRBJ1-4, the V gene TRBV10-3; D gene unclear. Germline V gene sequence: CDR1 ENHRY, CDR2 SYGVKD. The V gene lost 2 bases and the J gene lost 7 bases, with 8 bases spanning the gap. The CDR3 is 13 residues long. The CDR3 spells CAISEKGSEKLFF. CDR3 coding DNA: TGTGCCATCAGTGAGAAGGGTAGTGAAAAACTGTTTTTT.